This TCR beta chain was retrieved from a study of control samples from healthy donors and cancer patients. TCRdb keeps only in-frame clones here, not all; method: immunoSEQ multiplex PCR. Of about 180,000 clones listed, over 85% are singletons. The CDR3 is 13 amino acids. Germline V gene sequence: CDR1 LNHDA, CDR2 SQIVND (reference sequence). V lost 6 bases, J lost 1 base, and 1 base stayed unmatched. The V gene is TRBV19, the J gene TRBJ1-1, with TRBD1 identical over 8 bases. The sample taken for sequencing was blood. The receptor comes from a man between 25 and 39 years old in good health. CDR3 coding DNA: TGTGCCAGTAGAACAGGGGGGAACACTGAAGCTTTCTTT. The encoded protein is CASRTGGNTEAFF.